This TCR beta chain stems from a study of cytomegalovirus exposure and HLA in healthy donors. Study information: Sequencing of 150 million to 200 million T cells in an earlier analysis found roughly 120 million unique TCR beta sequences. Early release data held 85 million or so unique TCRs from HLA-typed donors.

Study-wide results and limits: Per a prior analysis, the majority of TCR beta V segments were productive roughly 87% or roughly 30% of the time. In a later analysis, parvovirus B19, influenza, CMV and Epstein-Barr virus appeared linked to several top co-occurrence clusters.

Comments on this clone: What it binds is unknown.

Amplification used 60 Vbeta primers and 13 Jbeta primers. The method was immunoSEQ multiplex PCR; TCRdb's version includes in-frame clones alone and lacks a portion of them. The table lists fewer than 120,000 clones, 65% to 80% of them singletons. Germline CDR1 SGHNT, CDR2 YENEEA. The CDR3 is made up of 16 amino acids. J lost 3 bases, V lost 5 bases, and 9 bases had no gene match. The V and J genes are TRBV11-3 and TRBJ2-7, with 11 bases that match TRBD1. This sequence was found in a man in his thirties or forties in good health and CMV-seropositive. Input material: PBMCs. Written as DNA, the CDR3 is TGTGCCAGCAGCCGATACCCGGGACAGGGGGACTACGAGCAGTACTTC. Its translation: CASSRYPGQGDYEQYF.